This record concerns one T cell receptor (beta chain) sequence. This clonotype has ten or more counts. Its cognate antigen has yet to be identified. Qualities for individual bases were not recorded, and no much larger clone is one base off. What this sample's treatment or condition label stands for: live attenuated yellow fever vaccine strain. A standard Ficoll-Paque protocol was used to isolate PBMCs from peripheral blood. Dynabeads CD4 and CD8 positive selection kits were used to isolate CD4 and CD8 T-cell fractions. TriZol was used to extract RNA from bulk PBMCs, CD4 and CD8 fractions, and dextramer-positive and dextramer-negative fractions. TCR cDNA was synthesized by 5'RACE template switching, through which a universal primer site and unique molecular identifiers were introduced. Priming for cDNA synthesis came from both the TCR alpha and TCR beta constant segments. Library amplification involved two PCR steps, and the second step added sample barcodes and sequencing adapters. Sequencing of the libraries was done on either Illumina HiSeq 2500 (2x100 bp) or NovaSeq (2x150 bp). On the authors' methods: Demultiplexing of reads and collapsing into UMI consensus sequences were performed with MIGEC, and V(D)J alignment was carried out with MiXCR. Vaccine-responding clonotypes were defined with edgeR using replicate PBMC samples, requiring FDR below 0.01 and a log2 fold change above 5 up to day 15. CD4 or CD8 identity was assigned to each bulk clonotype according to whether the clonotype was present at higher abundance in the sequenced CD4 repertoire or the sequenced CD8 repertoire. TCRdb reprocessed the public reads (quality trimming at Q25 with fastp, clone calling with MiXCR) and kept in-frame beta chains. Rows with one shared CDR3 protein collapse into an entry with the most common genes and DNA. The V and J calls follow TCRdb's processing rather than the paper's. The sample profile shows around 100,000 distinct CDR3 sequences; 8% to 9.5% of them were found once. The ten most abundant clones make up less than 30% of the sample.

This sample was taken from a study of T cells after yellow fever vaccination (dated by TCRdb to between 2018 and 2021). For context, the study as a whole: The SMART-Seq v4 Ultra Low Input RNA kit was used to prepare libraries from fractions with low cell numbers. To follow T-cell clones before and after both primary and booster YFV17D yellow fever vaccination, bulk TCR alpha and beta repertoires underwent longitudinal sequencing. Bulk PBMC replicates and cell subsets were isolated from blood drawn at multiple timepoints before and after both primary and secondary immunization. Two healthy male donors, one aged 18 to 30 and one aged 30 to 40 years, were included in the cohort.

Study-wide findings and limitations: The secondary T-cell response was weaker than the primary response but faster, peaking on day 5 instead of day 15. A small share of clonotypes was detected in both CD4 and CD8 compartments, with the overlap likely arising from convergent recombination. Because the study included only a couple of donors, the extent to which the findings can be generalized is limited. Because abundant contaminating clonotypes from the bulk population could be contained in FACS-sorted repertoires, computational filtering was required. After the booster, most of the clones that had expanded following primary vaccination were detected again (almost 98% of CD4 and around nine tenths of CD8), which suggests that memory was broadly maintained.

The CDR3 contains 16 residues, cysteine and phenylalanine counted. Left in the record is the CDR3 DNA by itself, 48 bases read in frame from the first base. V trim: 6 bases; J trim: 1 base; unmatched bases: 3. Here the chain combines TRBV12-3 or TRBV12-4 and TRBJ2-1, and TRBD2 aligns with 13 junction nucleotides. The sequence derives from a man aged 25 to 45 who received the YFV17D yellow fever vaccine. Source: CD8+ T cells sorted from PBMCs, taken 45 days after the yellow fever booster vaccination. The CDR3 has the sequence CASSWTSGSSYNEQFF. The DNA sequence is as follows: TGTGCCAGCAGCTGGACTAGCGGGAGTTCCTACAATGAGCAGTTCTTC.